This T cell receptor beta chain was observed in a study of response to subunit inactivated influenza vaccine. Study-level results: It was suggested by the authors that few new T cells are recruited by each seasonal influenza vaccination.

The CDR3 runs to 13 residues. V gave up 2 bases and J gave up 7 bases, with 10 bases separating them. Germline loops: CDR1 SGHRS, CDR2 YFSETQ. MiXCR was run by TCRdb on the RT-PCR reads, yielding one entry per CDR3 protein. The table shows hundreds of thousands of distinct CDR3 sequences, with roughly 12% occurring only once. This clonotype was detected ten times or more. Its specificity is unknown. This chain uses TRBV5-1 with TRBJ2-1; D gene uncertain. The clonotype originates from a man between 45 and 60 years old who received an inactivated influenza vaccine. This material consisted of PBMCs from blood, taken on the day of vaccination. In nucleotides, the CDR3 is TGCGCCAGCAGCTTCGCTTTCGAGAATGAGCAGTTCTTC. Residues: CASSFAFENEQFF. Filled out from reference TRBV5-1 and TRBJ2-1, the complete variable domain reads KAGVTQTPRYLIKTRGQQVTLSCSPISGHRSVSWYQQTPGQGLQFLFEYFSETQRNKGNFPGRFSGRQFSNSRSEMNVSTLELGDSALYLCASSFAFENEQFFGPGTRLTVL.